These 15 T cell receptor beta chains were sequenced from one sample in a study of CD8+ T cells in alopecia areata. Extracted RNA was reverse transcribed into cDNA, the sequencing template. Using immunoSEQ multiplex PCR, the repertoire was profiled, and TCRdb retains in-frame clones only, with some absent. This table has 120,000 or so clones, over 55% appearing once. Treatment denoted: oral pan-JAK inhibitor, 5-10 mg twice daily. The sequencing here drew on CD4+ T cells sorted from blood, taken at week 4, from a patient treated with tofacitinib. The receptors come from a human donor with alopecia areata.

The chain couples TRBV30 to TRBJ1-5; D unresolved. The length of the CDR3 is 15 residues. V lost 0 bases and J 3 bases, leaving 12 bases between the germline ends. Germline V gene sequence: CDR1 GTSNPN, CDR2 SVGIG (reference sequence). The CDR3 here is CAWSVMAGPNQPQHF. CDR3 in DNA: TGTGCCTGGAGTGTGATGGCCGGACCCAATCAGCCCCAGCATTTT.

This clone occurred a few times. The chain couples TRBV5-1 to TRBJ2-3, with TRBD2 matching over 9 bases. This CDR3 is built from 13 residues. Germline lookup yields CDR1 SGHRS and CDR2 YFSETQ. Germline trimming cut 4 bases from V and 6 bases from J; bases unmatched to any gene: 3. DNA for the CDR3: TGCGCCAGCAGCCTGAGCGGGAGGGATACGCAGTATTTT. Amino acid sequence: CASSLSGRDTQYF.

The chain uses TRBV30 and TRBJ2-3; 9 nucleotides line up with TRBD2. Per germline, CDR1 GTSNPN and CDR2 SVGIG (reference sequence). CDR3 length: 13 residues. Trimming took 0 bases from V and 9 from J; bases not matched to a gene: 4. The CDR3 nucleotides are TGTGCCTGGAGTGTCCTAGCGGGACCCACGCAGTATTTT. Residues: CAWSVLAGPTQYF.

V usage is TRBV4-3 and J usage is TRBJ2-1; 8 bases are a match to TRBD1. This CDR3 contains 15 residues. V was pared by 1 base and J by 9 bases, with 8 bases of the junction left unmatched. CDR1 is LGHNA, CDR2 YSLEER, per germline. The CDR3 DNA follows: TGCGCCAGCAGCCAAGCCGGACAGGGTACCCCTGAGCAGTTCTTC. Its protein product is CASSQAGQGTPEQFF.

This chain uses TRBV5-1 with TRBJ1-1, with TRBD1 matching over 9 bases. This CDR3 is built from 15 residues. The germline CDR1 and CDR2 sequences are SGHRS and YFSETQ. Trimming took 4 bases from V and 6 from J; bases not matched to a gene: 10. CDR3 loop: CASSLQGARASEAFF. Here the CDR3 DNA reads TGCGCCAGCAGCCTACAGGGGGCGCGGGCTTCTGAAGCTTTCTTT.

This clone occurred a few times. The genes are TRBV6-1 and TRBJ2-3; D unresolved. V was shortened by 6 bases and J by 2 bases, with 9 bases between the two germline ends. The CDR3 has 13 amino acids. The germline gives CDR1 MNHNS, CDR2 SASEGT. The DNA for the CDR3 is TGTGCCAGCAGGCGAGATAACACAGATACGCAGTATTTT. Its protein is CASRRDNTDTQYF.

The chain is built from TRBV5-4 and TRBJ1-6, with D unresolved. Germline V gene lookup returns CDR1 SGHNT and CDR2 YYREEE (reference sequence). V was trimmed by 6 bases and J by 0 bases, leaving 7 bases between them. The CDR3 is 14 residues long. CDR3: CASTLGSYNSPLHF. DNA for the CDR3: TGTGCCAGCACCCTGGGCTCCTATAATTCACCCCTCCACTTT.

The sample holds a few counts of this clone. V gene TRBV7-2 combines with J gene TRBJ2-3; D is perhaps TRBD1 (5 bases). Trimming took off 1 base at V and 3 bases at J, with 11 bases between the two ends. This CDR3 is 15 amino acids long. Germline V gene lookup returns CDR1 SGHTA and CDR2 FQGNSA. The DNA for the CDR3 is TGTGCCAGCAGCTTAGTGGGGCTTCCTACAGATACGCAGTATTTT. Its protein is CASSLVGLPTDTQYF.

J is TRBJ2-5 and V is TRBV5-4, with TRBD1 matching over 7 bases. The V segment lost 4 bases and the J segment 5 bases; nucleotides outside the gene matches: 8. This CDR3 contains 14 residues. Germline V CDR1 and CDR2: SGHNT, YYREEE (reference sequence). CDR3 in amino acids: CASSRNRGAETQYF. CDR3 DNA: TGTGCCAGCAGCAGGAACAGGGGTGCTGAGACCCAGTACTTC. The entire variable domain, with the rest obtained from reference TRBV5-4 and TRBJ2-5, is as follows: ETGVTQSPTHLIKTRGQQVTLRCSSQSGHNTVSWYQQALGQGPQFIFQYYREEENGRGNFPPRFSGLQFPNYSSELNVNALELDDSALYLCASSRNRGAETQYFGPGTRLLVL.

This clone was detected only a few times. The chain couples TRBV7-2 to TRBJ2-7, with TRBD1 as a possible D gene (6 bases). Deletions cut 7 bases from V and 3 bases from J, with 13 bases between. In germline, CDR1 is SGHTA, CDR2 FQGNSA. CDR3 length: 13 residues. CDR3 sequence: CASTRPGVYEQYF. The CDR3 DNA reads as TGTGCCAGCACCCGACCAGGGGTCTACGAGCAGTACTTC.

Only a few counts were recorded for this clone. This rearrangement joins TRBV14 to TRBJ2-7; TRBD1 aligns across 8 bases. There are 14 residues in the CDR3. Losses at the gene ends were 5 bases for V and 2 bases for J; bases not matched to a gene: 5. CDR1 is SGHDN and CDR2 is FVKESK in the germline V gene. This chain's CDR3 is CASSNDRGPYEQYF. The DNA of the CDR3 is TGTGCCAGCAGCAACGACAGGGGTCCCTACGAGCAGTACTTC.

The chain uses TRBV7-2 and TRBJ2-5; 8 bases agree with TRBD1. V was pared by 5 bases and J by 0 bases, with 5 bases of the junction left unmatched. The CDR3 loop spans 15 amino acids. Germline V CDR1 and CDR2: SGHTA, FQGNSA. For the CDR3, the DNA is TGTGCCAGCAGCACTCGACAGGGGCACCAAGAGACCCAGTACTTC. Amino acid sequence: CASSTRQGHQETQYF.

The rearrangement uses TRBV4-3 and TRBJ2-5; tentatively, D is TRBD1 (6 bases). The germline V and J ends were trimmed by 0 bases and 4 bases, with 12 bases remaining between them. Per the germline V gene, CDR1 is LGHNA and CDR2 is YSLEER. This CDR3 has 15 amino acids. The CDR3 here is CASSQEGTGIETQYF. The CDR3 DNA reads as TGCGCCAGCAGCCAAGAAGGAACAGGGATAGAGACCCAGTACTTC.

This clone counts as medium-sized. The chain carries TRBV10-3 and TRBJ1-1; D gene unclear. Germline values: CDR1 ENHRY, CDR2 SYGVKD. The CDR3 length is 14 residues. The V end was cut by 2 bases, the J end by 0 bases, with 7 bases between. CDR3 region: CAISERHMNTEAFF. The CDR3 bases are TGTGCCATCAGTGAGCGACACATGAACACTGAAGCTTTCTTT.

This sequence joins TRBV7-2 and TRBJ1-2, with D perhaps TRBD1 (5 bases). This CDR3 comprises 15 residues. With 3 bases removed from V and 4 bases from J, the gap between germline ends came to 15 bases. The germline gives CDR1 SGHTA, CDR2 FQGNSA. The CDR3 spells CASSFSRESGYGYTF. CDR3 DNA sequence: TGTGCCAGCAGCTTTTCCAGGGAGAGCGGCTATGGCTACACCTTC.